The clone carrying this T cell receptor beta chain occurred once. As originally analysed: Using reference gene primer amplification, nucleated cell counts were estimated. TCRdb keeps only in-frame clones here, not all; method: immunoSEQ multiplex PCR. V and J calls and clone size come straight from that table; D and trimming were deduced from the DNA. The sample lists roughly 70,000 clones, about nine tenths occurring once. Germline loops: CDR1 SGDLS, CDR2 YYNGEE. The CDR3 is 17 residues long. Unmatched junction bases numbered 9, after V lost 3 bases and J lost 8 bases. The data derive from a study of blood T cell repertoires in COVID-19. Across the study: T cells, B-cell-depleted T cells, or PBMCs provided the cDNA or gDNA that served as material.

The sample consisted of peripheral blood. The TCR sequence derives from a man in his fifties with COVID-19, enrolled during active disease. The chain is built from TRBV9 and TRBJ2-2; 14 bases agree with TRBD2. The CDR3 bases are TGTGCCAGCAGCGCGGGACTAGCGGGAGTCGTTTCTGGGGAGCTGTTTTTT. Its translation: CASSAGLAGVVSGELFF.